These T cell receptor beta chains were read from a single sample in a study of sequential checkpoint blockade in melanoma. Clones were sequenced by immunoSEQ multiplex PCR, and TCRdb holds only the in-frame ones, with some missing. The data hold 5,500 or so clones, with less than 50% observed a single time. The sample consisted of CD8+ T cells sorted from blood (inferred from file names), taken from a patient given nivolumab and ipilimumab in sequence. Receptor source: a human patient with melanoma. Some clones in this sample may be carry-over from other donors' samples. The CDR3 runs from the conserved cysteine through the conserved F or W. Each record gives: J gene, V gene, CDR3 protein.

TRBJ1-1 TRBV5-6 CASSPGDTEAFF
TRBJ2-7 TRBV13 CASSRRQGSPYEQYF
TRBJ2-7 TRBV6-1 CASSVTGGSYEQYF
TRBJ2-1 TRBV11-2 CASSLDRGAHEQFF
TRBJ1-4 TRBV7-6 CASSTGQGGEKLFF
TRBJ1-2 TRBV7-2 CASSLVVGQGAPRGGYTF
TRBJ1-4 TRBV7-9 CASSPARGRENEKLFF
TRBJ2-3 TRBV9 CASSAGGLAGAQSSTDTQYF
TRBJ1-2 TRBV5-1 CASSYRTGNYYGYTF